This T cell receptor (beta chain) appears in the sequencing data of a study of somatic mutations in cytotoxic T cells in rheumatoid arthritis. Study summary: Including V beta1+ cells that were sequenced for TCRB, some T-cell populations stained with V beta antibodies were flow-sorted at nearly 100% purity.

Findings of the study overall: The study found no significant difference in CD8+ T-cell clonality between rheumatoid arthritis patients and age-matched healthy controls.

Germline V lookup: CDR1 SNHLY, CDR2 FYNNEI. The CDR3 length is 15 residues. V lost 6 bases and J lost 4, with 18 bases in between. The investigators isolated CD4+ and CD8+ cells by positive magnetic bead selection and checked their purity by flow cytometry. Profiled with immunoSEQ multiplex PCR; TCRdb holds only in-frame clones, not every one. The sample includes approximately 9,600 clones, about 82% of them seen just once. A remark on this clone: Its antigen remains unidentified.

Sequencing used CD8+ T cells sorted from blood. This sequence joins TRBV2 and TRBJ2-5, with D unclear. The clonotype was recovered from an adult with rheumatoid arthritis. CDR3 in amino acids: CASRPTSDPRETQYF. CDR3 sequence (DNA): TGTGCCAGCAGGCCAACGTCGGATCCCCGAGAGACCCAGTACTTC.